The 6 T cell receptor beta chains reported below all come from one sample, sequenced in a study of blood T cell repertoires in COVID-19. Generated by immunoSEQ multiplex PCR, the TCRdb table keeps only in-frame clones and is missing some. Of approximately 320,000 clones listed, roughly 85% were seen once; the top ten hold approximately 7.6%. Input material: peripheral blood. These receptor sequences come from a human donor in a cohort sampled during active COVID-19.

The chain carries TRBV18 and TRBJ2-2; D not certain. Germline V gene lookup returns CDR1 KGHSH and CDR2 LQKENI. The CDR3 sequence is 13 residues long. Trimming pared 7 bases from V and 1 base from J, leaving 7 bases between. CDR3 sequence reads: CASLPRNTGELFF. In DNA form, the CDR3 reads TGTGCCAGCTTACCGCGGAACACCGGGGAGCTGTTTTTT.

CDR3 sequence (DNA): TGTGCCAGCGAGGAAAAGAGAGTTAGCTCTGGAAACACCATATATTTT. Amino acids: CASEEKRVSSGNTIYF. The rearrangement uses TRBV18 and TRBJ1-3; no clear D gene. The length of the CDR3 is 16 residues. Trimming stripped 8 bases from V and 0 bases from J, with 17 bases between. Germline CDR1 KGHSH, CDR2 LQKENI. Complete variable domain (other parts from reference TRBV18 and TRBJ1-3): NAGVMQNPRHLVRRRGQEARLRCSPMKGHSHVYWYRQLPEEGLKFMVYLQKENIIDESGMPKERFSAEFPKEGPSILRIQQVVRGDSAAYFCASEEKRVSSGNTIYFGEGSWLTVV.

This clone occurred once. Other nucleotide sequences in the sample specify the same CDR3. This chain connects TRBV7-2 to TRBJ2-5, with 14 bases fitting TRBD2. Losses at the gene ends were 4 bases for V and 4 bases for J; bases not matched to a gene: 5. CDR3 size: 16 residues. In germline, CDR1 is SGHTA, CDR2 FQGNSA. This chain's CDR3 is CASSSGLAGGGETQYF. The CDR3 region has the DNA TGTGCCAGCAGCTCCGGACTAGCGGGGGGAGGAGAGACCCAGTACTTC.

About this clone: Other nucleotide sequences from this sample produce the same CDR3. V gene TRBV20-1 combines with J gene TRBJ2-7; tentatively, D is TRBD1 (5 bases). Germline loops: CDR1 DFQATT, CDR2 SNEGSKA (reference sequence). This CDR3 spans 11 amino acids. The V end lost 4 bases, the J end lost 3 bases, and 7 bases lay between the germline ends. The CDR3 coding sequence is TGCAGTGCTATAGACAGCTACGAGCAGTACTTC. It is translated as CSAIDSYEQYF.

The genes are TRBV6-1 and TRBJ1-3; 7 bases are a match to TRBD1. The CDR3 extends over 17 amino acids. V shed 6 bases, J shed 0 bases, and the junction held 11 bases outside the gene matches. Per germline, CDR1 MNHNS and CDR2 SASEGT. The CDR3 reads CASRESLDRDSGNTIYF. DNA for the CDR3: TGTGCCAGCAGGGAATCCCTCGACAGGGACTCTGGAAACACCATATATTTT.

The rearrangement links TRBV28 to TRBJ2-7; 11 bases map to TRBD1. CDR3 length: 15 amino acids. Germline V gene sequence: CDR1 MDHEN, CDR2 SYDVKM. V lost 6 bases, J lost 2 bases, and 6 bases stayed unmatched. This chain's CDR3 is CASSLGTGGTYEQYF. The CDR3 region has the DNA TGTGCCAGCAGCTTGGGGACAGGGGGAACCTACGAGCAGTACTTC.